What follows is one T cell receptor beta chain and its context. Its matching antigen is unknown. V lost 0 bases and J lost 8; bases outside the gene matches: 8. The CDR3 spans 15 residues. Looked up from germline, CDR1 is LNHNV and CDR2 is YYDKDF (reference sequence). These data come from a study of cytomegalovirus exposure and HLA in healthy donors. General observations from the study: Follow-up analysis found HLA locus-dependent TCR association rates, highest for DRB1 and lowest for HLA-C.

Donors consisted of healthy bone marrow donors. Vbeta (60) and Jbeta (13) primers were used in the PCR. The data were produced by immunoSEQ multiplex PCR, yet TCRdb's version contains in-frame clones alone and is incomplete. Among over 120,000 clones listed, around 80% were seen once. This rearrangement joins TRBV15 to TRBJ1-2; 8 bases are shared with TRBD1. What was sequenced was PBMCs. This receptor was taken from a man aged 25-40 years in good health and CMV-seropositive. CDR3 residues: CATSRETGASWGYTF. The CDR3 DNA is TGTGCCACCAGCAGAGAGACAGGGGCCTCGTGGGGCTACACCTTC.